This T cell receptor (beta chain) emerged from a study of T-cell reconstitution after alpha-beta-depleted transplantation in children. Study-level results: By about two months after transplant, alpha-beta T cells reportedly arose from several hundred graft clones that had expanded.

Researchers prepared the TCRbeta library using unique molecular identifiers, the study reports. TCRdb called the PCR reads again in MiXCR, with one record for every CDR3 protein. The sample has about a million distinct CDR3 sequences; about 29% are singletons. V lost 0 bases and J 6 bases, leaving 17 bases between the germline ends. The germline CDR1 and CDR2 sequences are LGHDT and YNNKEL (reference sequence). This CDR3 comprises 16 residues. In the case of this clonotype: Its antigen is undetermined.

This chain links TRBV3-1 with TRBJ1-1, with D possibly TRBD1 on 5 matching bases. The clonotype originates from a boy under two years old who had a stem cell transplant for SCID, so the T cells may come from the graft donor. The source material was PBMCs, mostly from graft donor cells, sampled 360 days after TCRalphabeta/CD19-depleted stem cell transplant. The CDR3 DNA reads TGTGCCAGCAGCCAAGATCGGGGCAGGGCGGGCGCTGAAGCTTTCTTT. Protein product: CASSQDRGRAGAEAFF. The full variable domain, in which reference TRBV3-1 and TRBJ1-1 provide the parts outside the CDR3, is DTAVSQTPKYLVTQMGNDKSIKCEQNLGHDTMYWYKQDSKKFLKIMFSYNNKELIINETVPNRFSPKSPDKAHLNLHINSLELGDSAVYFCASSQDRGRAGAEAFFGQGTRLTVV.